This section outlines one TCR beta chain sequence together with its context. This clone's antigen is unknown. No base-level quality is on record; no much larger clone is a single base apart. TCRbeta CDR3 regions were amplified from genomic DNA using the immunoSEQ Assay, a bias-controlled multiplex PCR. As for how the authors treated the data: Nucleated cell counts per sample were estimated from amplification of reference gene primers within the assay. To quantify the absolute abundance of each unique TCRbeta CDR3 rearrangement, sequence reads were collapsed and filtered. Productive Simpson clonality was computed per sample as the square root of Simpson's diversity index over productive rearrangements. This immuneACCESS table, as held by TCRdb, lists in-frame sequences with V and J called but not all clones. Of the missing ones, under half trace to an unresolved V gene in checked studies; the others have no known cause. V and J calls and clone size are as listed in that table; D and trimming were resolved from the DNA. This sample gives approximately 100,000 clones in total; over 80% of them show up just once. Of the sample, approximately 5.7% falls within the top ten clones.

The sample belongs to a study of blood T cell repertoires in COVID-19 (dated by TCRdb to about 2020). With regard to the full study: Samples from collaborators originated in the United States, Italy and Spain and spanned both the acute and convalescent phases of COVID-19. The samples were drawn from the first 160 participants of the ongoing ImmuneRACE study and from over 950 subjects provided by 6 global collaborators. Nearly every sample came with metadata listing a de-identified subject ID, COVID-19 status, age in years and sex. Subjects who had been exposed to COVID-19, were actively infected with it, or had recovered from it provided the deeply sampled blood TCRbeta repertoires that made up the dataset. Where HLA class I and class II types were available, the types were taken from metadata supplied by the sample provider, not from assay-based typing. The prospective study material was composed of cDNA or gDNA derived from T cells, B-cell-depleted T cells, or PBMCs. The repertoires were made available in a free public database intended to serve as a resource for research on the immune response to SARS-CoV-2. Overall results and qualifications from the work: How much clinical and demographic metadata was included differed by source and by participant, and the metadata was provided uncurated.

Each collaborating institution followed its own protocols to collect whole blood in K2EDTA tubes. For TCRbeta analysis, collaborator samples were shipped as frozen whole blood, as isolated PBMCs, or as DNA extracted from either sample type. Sequencing was done on a sample of peripheral blood. The origin of this receptor is a man between 50 and 59 years old with active COVID-19.

The nucleotide sequence reads as follows: TGCGCCAGCAGCCAAGGGGCGGGGGCCTTCACAGATACGCAGTATTTT. This codes for CASSQGAGAFTDTQYF. Here the chain combines TRBV4-1 and TRBJ2-3; TRBD2 might be the D gene, on 7 matching bases. Reading from cysteine to phenylalanine, the CDR3 counts 16 amino acids. The retained sequence is limited to the CDR3, 48 bases, with the frame set at the first base. Between the V and J ends, shortened by 1 base and 2 bases respectively, the junction contains 13 bases. CDR1 MGHRA and CDR2 YSYEKL are derived from the germline V gene.